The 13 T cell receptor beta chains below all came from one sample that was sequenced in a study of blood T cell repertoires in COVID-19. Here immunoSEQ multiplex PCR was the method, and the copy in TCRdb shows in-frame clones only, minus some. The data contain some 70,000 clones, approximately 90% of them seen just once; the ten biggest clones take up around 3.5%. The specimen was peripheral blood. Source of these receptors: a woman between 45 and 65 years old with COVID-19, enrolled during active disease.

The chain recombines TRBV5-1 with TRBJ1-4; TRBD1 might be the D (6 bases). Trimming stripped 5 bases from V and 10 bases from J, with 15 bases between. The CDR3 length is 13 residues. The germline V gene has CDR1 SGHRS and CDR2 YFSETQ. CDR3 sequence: CASSYSGEGKLFF. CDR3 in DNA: TGCGCCAGCAGTTATTCAGGGGAAGGAAAACTGTTTTTT. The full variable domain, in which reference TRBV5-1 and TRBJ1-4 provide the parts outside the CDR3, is KAGVTQTPRYLIKTRGQQVTLSCSPISGHRSVSWYQQTPGQGLQFLFEYFSETQRNKGNFPGRFSGRQFSNSRSEMNVSTLELGDSALYLCASSYSGEGKLFFGSGTQLSVL.

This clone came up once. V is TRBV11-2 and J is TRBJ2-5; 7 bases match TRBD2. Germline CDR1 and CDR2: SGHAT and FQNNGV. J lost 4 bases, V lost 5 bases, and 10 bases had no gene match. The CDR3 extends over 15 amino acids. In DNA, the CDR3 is TGTGCCAGCAGCGCCCGGATGGGGAGGGCAGAGACCCAGTACTTC. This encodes CASSARMGRAETQYF. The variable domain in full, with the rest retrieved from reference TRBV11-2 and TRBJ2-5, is EAGVAQSPRYKIIEKRQSVAFWCNPISGHATLYWYQQILGQGPKLLIQFQNNGVVDDSQLPKDRFSAERLKGVDSTLKIQPAKLEDSAVYLCASSARMGRAETQYFGPGTRLLVL.

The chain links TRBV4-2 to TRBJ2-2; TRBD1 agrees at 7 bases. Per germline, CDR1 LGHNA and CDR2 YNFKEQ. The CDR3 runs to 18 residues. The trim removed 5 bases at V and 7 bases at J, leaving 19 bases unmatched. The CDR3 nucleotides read TGTGCCAGCAGCGCCACCCTGACAGGGACCCTCACCGTCGGGGAGCTGTTTTTT. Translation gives CASSATLTGTLTVGELFF.

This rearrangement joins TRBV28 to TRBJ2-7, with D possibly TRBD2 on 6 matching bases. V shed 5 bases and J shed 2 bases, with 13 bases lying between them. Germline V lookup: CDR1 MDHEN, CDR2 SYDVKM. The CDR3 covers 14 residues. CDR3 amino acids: CASSGTGVPYEQYF. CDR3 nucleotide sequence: TGTGCCAGCAGTGGGACTGGGGTCCCCTACGAGCAGTACTTC.

The CDR3 DNA sequence: TGCGCCAGCAGCTTGACAGGGGACGAGCAGTACTTC. Its protein product is CASSLTGDEQYF. The chain is built from TRBV5-1 and TRBJ2-7; TRBD1 matches 7 bases. Unmatched junction bases numbered 0, after V lost 1 base and J lost 5 bases. The CDR3 has 12 residues. Germline V gene lookup returns CDR1 SGHRS and CDR2 YFSETQ.

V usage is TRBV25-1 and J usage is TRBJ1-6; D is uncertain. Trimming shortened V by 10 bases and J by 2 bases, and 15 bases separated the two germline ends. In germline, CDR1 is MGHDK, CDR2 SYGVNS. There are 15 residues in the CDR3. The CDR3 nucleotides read TGTGCCACCAACCTAACCACCCCCTATAATTCACCCCTCCACTTT. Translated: CATNLTTPYNSPLHF.

This CDR3 is CASSFFGASYNSPLHF. The CDR3 DNA is TGTGCCAGCAGCTTCTTTGGGGCCTCCTATAATTCACCCCTCCACTTT. This chain links TRBV28 with TRBJ1-6; maybe TRBD1 (5 bases). Per germline, CDR1 MDHEN and CDR2 SYDVKM. The CDR3 runs 16 residues. The ends were cut back, 6 bases at V and 0 bases at J, with 12 bases in the middle.

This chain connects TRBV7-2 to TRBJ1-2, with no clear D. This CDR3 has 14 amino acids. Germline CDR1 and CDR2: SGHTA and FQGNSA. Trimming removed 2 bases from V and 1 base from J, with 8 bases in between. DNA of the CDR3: TGTGCCAGCAGCTTAACCCCCAGTAACTATGGCTACACCTTC. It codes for CASSLTPSNYGYTF.

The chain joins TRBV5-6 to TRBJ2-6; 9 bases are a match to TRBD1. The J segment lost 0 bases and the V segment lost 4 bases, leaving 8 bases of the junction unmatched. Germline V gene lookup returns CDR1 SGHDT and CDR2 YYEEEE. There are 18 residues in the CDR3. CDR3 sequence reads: CASSLTGTGYSGANVLTF. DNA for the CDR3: TGTGCCAGCAGCCTAACCGGGACAGGGTACTCTGGGGCCAACGTCCTGACTTTC.

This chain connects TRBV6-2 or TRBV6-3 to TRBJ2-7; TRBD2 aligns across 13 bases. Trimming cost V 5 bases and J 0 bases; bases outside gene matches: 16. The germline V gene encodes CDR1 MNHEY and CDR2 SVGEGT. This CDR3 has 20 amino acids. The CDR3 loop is CASSVSHTGTSGTLSYEQYF. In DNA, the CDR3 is TGTGCCAGCAGTGTTAGTCATACTGGGACTAGCGGGACCCTCTCCTACGAGCAGTACTTC.

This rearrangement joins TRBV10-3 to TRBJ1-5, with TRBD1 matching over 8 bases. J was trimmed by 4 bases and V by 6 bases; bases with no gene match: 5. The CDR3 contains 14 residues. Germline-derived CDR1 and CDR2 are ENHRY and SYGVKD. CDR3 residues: CAISPDRGNQPQHF. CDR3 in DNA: TGTGCCATCAGCCCTGACAGGGGAAATCAGCCCCAGCATTTT.

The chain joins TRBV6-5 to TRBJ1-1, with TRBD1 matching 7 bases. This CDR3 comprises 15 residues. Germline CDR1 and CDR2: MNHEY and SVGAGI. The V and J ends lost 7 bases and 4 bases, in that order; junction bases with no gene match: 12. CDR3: CASNPRGEAGTEAFF. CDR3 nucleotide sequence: TGTGCCAGCAACCCCAGGGGGGAGGCGGGCACTGAAGCTTTCTTT.

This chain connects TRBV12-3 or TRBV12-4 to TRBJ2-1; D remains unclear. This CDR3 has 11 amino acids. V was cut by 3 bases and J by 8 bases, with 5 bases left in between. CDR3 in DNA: TGTGCCAGCAGTTTTGGGCATGAGCAGTTCTTC. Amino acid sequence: CASSFGHEQFF.